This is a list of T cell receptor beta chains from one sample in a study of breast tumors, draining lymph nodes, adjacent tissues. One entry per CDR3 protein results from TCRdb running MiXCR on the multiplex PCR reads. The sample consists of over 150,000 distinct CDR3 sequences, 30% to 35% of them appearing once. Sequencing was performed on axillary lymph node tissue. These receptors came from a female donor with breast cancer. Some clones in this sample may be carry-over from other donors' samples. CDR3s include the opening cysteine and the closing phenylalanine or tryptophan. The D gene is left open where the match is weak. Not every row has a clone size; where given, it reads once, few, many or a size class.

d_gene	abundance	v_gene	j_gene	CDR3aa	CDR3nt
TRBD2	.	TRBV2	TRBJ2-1	CASSTKTSGAGNEQFF	TGTGCCAGCAGTACAAAGACTAGCGGGGCGGGAAATGAGCAGTTCTTC
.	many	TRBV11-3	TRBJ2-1	CASSLRAGSSYNEQFF	TGTGCCAGCAGCTTAAGGGCAGGGAGCTCCTACAATGAGCAGTTCTTC
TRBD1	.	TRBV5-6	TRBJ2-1	CASSLALDRGTFGLYNEQFF	TGTGCCAGCAGCTTGGCATTGGACAGGGGAACTTTTGGCCTATACAATGAGCAGTTCTTC
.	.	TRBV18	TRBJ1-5	CASSPSPLGIGSNQPQHF	TGTGCCAGCTCACCAAGTCCTTTAGGGATTGGGAGCAATCAGCCCCAGCATTTT
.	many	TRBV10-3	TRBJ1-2	CAISETGGGYTF	TGTGCCATCAGTGAAACAGGTGGGGGCTACACCTTC
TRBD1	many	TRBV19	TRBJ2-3	CASSPGQQSTDTQYF	TGTGCCAGTTCACCGGGACAGCAGAGCACAGATACGCAGTATTTT
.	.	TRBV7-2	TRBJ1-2	CASSLMELHGYTF	TGTGCCAGCAGCTTAATGGAACTGCATGGCTACACCTTC
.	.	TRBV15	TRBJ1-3	CATSSRGDGNTICF	TGTGCCACCAGCAGCCGGGGGGATGGAAACACCATATGTTTT
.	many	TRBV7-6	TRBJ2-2	CASSLVSGAPGGELFF	TGTGCCAGCAGCTTAGTTTCTGGGGCTCCCGGCGGGGAGCTGTTTTTT
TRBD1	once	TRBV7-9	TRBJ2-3	CASSFSGQLRTDTQYF	TGTGCCAGCAGCTTCTCGGGACAGTTACGCACAGATACGCAGTATTTT
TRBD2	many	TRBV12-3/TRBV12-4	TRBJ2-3	CASSPSGSVTDTQYF	TGTGCCAGCAGCCCTAGCGGGAGTGTCACAGATACGCAGTATTTT
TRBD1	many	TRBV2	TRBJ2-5	CASNGQGASGETQYF	TGTGCCAGCAACGGACAGGGGGCTTCGGGAGAGACCCAGTACTTC
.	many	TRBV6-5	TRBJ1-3	CASSYGNTIYF	TGTGCCAGCAGTTACGGAAACACCATATATTTT
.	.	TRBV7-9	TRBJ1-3	CATKDPRGDSGNTIYF	TGTGCCACCAAAGACCCCCGGGGGGACTCTGGAAACACCATATATTTT
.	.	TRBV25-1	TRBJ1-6	CASRETYNSPLHF	TGTGCCAGCAGGGAGACGTATAATTCACCCCTCCACTTT
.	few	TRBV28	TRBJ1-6	CASSLSVYNSPLHF	TGTGCCAGCAGTTTATCAGTTTATAATTCACCCCTCCACTTT
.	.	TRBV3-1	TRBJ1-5	CASSPDTGWQPQHF	TGTGCCAGCAGCCCAGACACAGGCTGGCAGCCCCAGCATTTT